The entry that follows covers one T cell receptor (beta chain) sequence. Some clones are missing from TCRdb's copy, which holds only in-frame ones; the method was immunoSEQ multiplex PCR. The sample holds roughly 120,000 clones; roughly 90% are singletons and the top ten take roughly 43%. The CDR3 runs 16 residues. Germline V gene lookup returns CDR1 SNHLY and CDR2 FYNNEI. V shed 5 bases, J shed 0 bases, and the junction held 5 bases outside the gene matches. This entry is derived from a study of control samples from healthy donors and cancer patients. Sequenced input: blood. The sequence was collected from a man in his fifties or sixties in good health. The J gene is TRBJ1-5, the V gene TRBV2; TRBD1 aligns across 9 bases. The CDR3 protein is CASSPDRGYSNQPQHF. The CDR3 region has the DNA TGTGCCAGCAGTCCAGACAGGGGGTATAGCAATCAGCCCCAGCATTTT.